This TCR beta chain was identified during a study of blood T cell repertoires in COVID-19. Study-level background: Sources were T cells, B-cell-depleted T cells, or PBMCs; the material itself was cDNA or gDNA.

This table comes from immunoSEQ multiplex PCR, and its TCRdb copy is limited to in-frame clones, with some not included. The sample records approximately 530,000 clones, approximately 91% being singletons. The V end lost 5 bases, the J end lost 2 bases, and 10 bases lay between the germline ends. This CDR3 comprises 13 residues. Seattle patient enrollment occurred during active infection, with longitudinal follow-up thereafter. The V call is TRBV12-3 or TRBV12-4, the J call TRBJ2-7, with TRBD1 as a possible D gene (6 bases). This receptor was identified in a woman in her forties or fifties with COVID-19, enrolled during active disease. Input material: peripheral blood. Here the CDR3 reads CASSTPGAYEQYF. The CDR3 nucleotides read TGTGCCAGCAGTACCCCAGGGGCCTACGAGCAGTACTTC.